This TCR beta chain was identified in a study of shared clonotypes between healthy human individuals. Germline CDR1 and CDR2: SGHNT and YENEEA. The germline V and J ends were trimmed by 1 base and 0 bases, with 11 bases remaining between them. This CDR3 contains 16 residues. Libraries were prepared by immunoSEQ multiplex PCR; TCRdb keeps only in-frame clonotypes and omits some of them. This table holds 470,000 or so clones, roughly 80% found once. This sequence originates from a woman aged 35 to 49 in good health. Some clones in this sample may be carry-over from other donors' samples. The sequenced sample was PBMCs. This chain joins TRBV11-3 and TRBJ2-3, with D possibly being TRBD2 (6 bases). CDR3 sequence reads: CASSLGGGPSTDTQYF. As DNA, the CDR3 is TGTGCCAGCAGCTTAGGGGGAGGCCCAAGCACAGATACGCAGTATTTT.